The TCR beta chain described here comes from a study of Graves' ophthalmopathy and Graves' hyperthyroidism. Study findings and constraints: Using 13 signatures, a model distinguished ophthalmopathy from stable hyperthyroidism, reaching around 90% sensitivity and roughly 80% specificity. Appearing in blood as well were most expanded thyroid clonotypes above 0.001 frequency.

At least ten counts were recorded for this clonotype. Its target is not known. Amplification of TCR beta CDR3 regions used RNA transcripts. An initial RT-PCR round employing HTBI primers preceded a second-round multiplex PCR. MiXCR was run by TCRdb on the multiplex PCR reads, yielding one entry per CDR3 protein. Among more than 1,000,000 distinct CDR3 sequences listed, less than 45% were seen once. This CDR3 has 16 residues. V lost 3 bases and J lost 0, with 14 bases in between. Germline values: CDR1 ENHRY, CDR2 SYGVKD. The V call is TRBV10-3, the J call TRBJ1-1; no reliable D call. The sample was peripheral blood or thyroid tissue (not recorded which). The source of this sequence is an adult man with Graves' hyperthyroidism. The CDR3 bases are TGTGCCATCAGTGATCGGGCGTTGGGAATGAACACTGAAGCTTTCTTT. This sequence encodes CAISDRALGMNTEAFF.